The clone carrying this TCR beta chain turned up a few times. Its antigen is currently unknown. These data are taken from a study of OX40 agonist ivuxolimab in advanced cancers. The wider study: Every 2 weeks, patients received ivuxolimab intravenously, dosed at 0.01 to 10 mg/kg.

Only in-frame clones appear in the TCRdb table, and some are missing; sequencing was by immunoSEQ multiplex PCR. This table holds 55,000 to 80,000 clones, more than 75% found once. Findings and limits, study-wide: There was clonal expansion of CD4+ and CD8+ blood T cells by week 6 at 0.1 to 3.0 mg/kg.

The source of this sequence is an adult with an advanced solid tumor such as melanoma, head and neck, liver or kidney cancer. The specimen comprised CD4+ or CD8+ T cells sorted from blood, sampled in a trial of the OX40 agonist ivuxolimab.

CDR3 region: CSVTGHLNTEAFF. In nucleotides, the CDR3 is TGCAGCGTGACGGGACACTTAAACACTGAAGCTTTCTTT. J is TRBJ1-1 and V is TRBV29-1, with TRBD1 as a possible D gene (6 bases). This CDR3 region has 13 residues. Germline values: CDR1 SQVTM, CDR2 ANQGSEA. Between the trimmed V and J ends, which lost 6 bases and 2 bases, there was a span of 13 bases.